Listed below are T cell receptor beta chains from one sample, sequenced in a study of beta chain features in type 1 diabetes. The table came from immunoSEQ multiplex PCR; TCRdb's copy has only in-frame clones and leaves some out. The repertoire holds under 350,000 clones, with roughly an eighth as singletons. Sequencing input: naive CD4+ T cells from blood. The receptor source for this set is a man aged 30-40 years with type 1 diabetes. Each CDR3 is given with its conserved first and last residue. A D gene is named only where the DNA matches it firmly. Clone size is given for some rows only: seen once, a few or many times, or a class if the clone is expanded.

TRBD1	-	TRBV4-2	TRBJ2-1	CASSQGGQVENNEQFF	TGTGCCAGCAGCCAGGGGGGACAGGTGGAAAACAATGAGCAGTTCTTC
TRBD1	few	TRBV19	TRBJ2-3	CATARGTGAYTDTQYF	TGTGCCACCGCGAGGGGGACAGGGGCCTACACAGATACGCAGTATTTT
TRBD1	-	TRBV5-1	TRBJ2-3	CASSLRQGPDTQYF	TGCGCCAGCAGCCTGCGACAGGGCCCAGATACGCAGTATTTT
-	few	TRBV15	TRBJ1-5	CATSREQHQPQHF	TGTGCCACCAGCAGAGAACAGCATCAGCCCCAGCATTTT
-	few	TRBV27	TRBJ1-2	CASSLNRANYGYTF	TGTGCCAGCAGTTTGAACAGAGCTAACTATGGCTACACCTTC
-	-	TRBV12-5	TRBJ2-7	CASGLGPGYEQYF	TGTGCTAGTGGTTTGGGGCCGGGCTACGAGCAGTACTTC
-	once	TRBV5-4	TRBJ2-2	CASSQTPGLNTGELFF	TGTGCCAGCAGCCAAACCCCGGGACTTAACACCGGGGAGCTGTTTTTT
TRBD1	few	TRBV2	TRBJ1-1	CASSAQGARTEAFF	TGTGCCAGCAGTGCACAGGGGGCGCGGACTGAAGCTTTCTTT
TRBD2	few	TRBV7-3	TRBJ2-3	CASSLISGRDTQYF	TGTGCCAGCAGCTTAATTAGCGGGAGAGATACGCAGTATTTT
TRBD1	-	TRBV11-3	TRBJ2-7	CASSGTDYEQYF	TGTGCCAGCAGCGGGACAGACTACGAGCAGTACTTC
TRBD1	-	TRBV5-1	TRBJ2-5	CASSSLLQGAGETQYF	TGCGCCAGCAGCTCCCTTCTACAGGGGGCGGGAGAGACCCAGTACTTC
TRBD2	few	TRBV30	TRBJ2-7	CAWSPAGLAGAEQYF	TGTGCCTGGAGTCCTGCCGGATTAGCGGGAGCCGAGCAGTACTTC
-	-	TRBV7-7	TRBJ2-1	CASSSGVGGLLSYNEQFF	TGTGCTAGCAGCTCCGGGGTCGGGGGGCTTCTATCCTACAATGAGCAGTTCTTC
TRBD1	few	TRBV18	TRBJ2-2	CASSPKGQGTGELFF	TGTGCCAGCTCACCAAAGGGACAGGGAACCGGGGAGCTGTTTTTT
-	few	TRBV28	TRBJ2-1	CASSLSAGASYNEQFF	TGTGCCAGCAGTTTATCGGCAGGGGCCTCCTACAATGAGCAGTTCTTC
TRBD1	-	TRBV5-6	TRBJ2-7	CASSDMDRGLSEQYF	TGTGCCAGCAGCGATATGGACAGGGGGCTTTCCGAGCAGTACTTC
TRBD1	-	TRBV27	TRBJ1-1	CASSPRQGARAFF	TGTGCCAGCAGTCCACGACAGGGGGCGAGAGCTTTCTTT
-	few	TRBV5-6	TRBJ2-7	CASSRNRAYEQYF	TGTGCCAGCAGCCGAAACAGGGCCTACGAGCAGTACTTC
-	few	TRBV6-7	TRBJ2-7	CASSYSRLTYEQYF	TGTGCCAGCAGTTACTCGAGACTTACCTACGAGCAGTACTTC
-	few	TRBV9	TRBJ1-4	CASSASQGFEKLFF	TGTGCCAGCAGCGCCTCACAGGGCTTTGAAAAACTGTTTTTT
TRBD2	-	TRBV28	TRBJ2-7	CASRQEAGVVYEQYF	TGTGCCAGCAGGCAGGAGGCGGGAGTTGTTTACGAGCAGTACTTC
TRBD1	-	TRBV5-1	TRBJ1-1	CASSTQGFHTEAFF	TGCGCCAGCAGCACACAGGGGTTTCACACTGAAGCTTTCTTT
-	-	TRBV7-9	TRBJ1-2	CASSPGGGDGYTF	TGTGCCAGCAGCCCCGGCGGGGGGGATGGCTACACCTTC
-	-	TRBV7-9	TRBJ2-7	CASSPRGGPSYEQYF	TGTGCCAGCAGCCCAAGAGGCGGGCCCTCCTACGAGCAGTACTTC
TRBD2	few	TRBV18	TRBJ2-1	CASSPGLAGVRNEQFF	TGTGCCAGCTCACCCGGACTAGCGGGAGTCCGCAATGAGCAGTTCTTC
-	-	TRBV6-5	TRBJ2-7	CASSYSPYPRAYEQYF	TGTGCCAGCAGTTACTCCCCATACCCCCGGGCCTACGAGCAGTACTTC
-	-	TRBV5-1	TRBJ2-7	CASSAKGEASYEQYF	TGCGCCAGCAGCGCCAAAGGGGAGGCCTCATACGAGCAGTACTTC
-	-	TRBV7-8	TRBJ2-5	CASSLGTAEAETQYF	TGTGCCAGCAGCTTAGGGACGGCGGAGGCGGAGACCCAGTACTTC